This is a list of T cell receptor beta chains from one sample in a study of T-cell reconstitution after alpha-beta-depleted transplantation in children. TCRdb processed the PCR reads anew with MiXCR; each CDR3 protein has one entry. This table holds fewer than 550,000 distinct CDR3 sequences, about an eighth found once. The input for sequencing was PBMCs, mostly from graft donor cells, taken 180 days after TCRalphabeta/CD19-depleted stem cell transplant. Receptors were obtained from a female patient aged 2-10 years who had a stem cell transplant for aplastic anemia, so the T cells may come from the graft donor. The CDR3 runs from the conserved cysteine through the conserved F or W. The D gene is left open where the match is weak. Clone size is not always given. Where it is, it says once, few, many or a class for expanded clones.

NA	TRBV29-1	TRBJ1-1	NA	TGCAGCGTTGAAGTGCGGAGTGCGGAGAACACTGAAGCTTTCTTT	CSVEVRSAENTEAFF
TRBD1	TRBV12-3/TRBV12-4	TRBJ2-1	few	TGTGCCAGCAGTTTAGAGGACTTTGTTCGGGACAGGTCTTACAATGAGCAGTTCTTC	CASSLEDFVRDRSYNEQFF
TRBD2	TRBV18	TRBJ2-1	few	TGTGCCAGCTCACCACCGTTCAGCGGGAGGGTTCACAATGAGCAGTTCTTC	CASSPPFSGRVHNEQFF
NA	TRBV20-1	TRBJ2-3	few	TGCAGTCCTTGGACAGATACGCAGTATTTT	CSPWTDTQYF
TRBD2	TRBV20-1	TRBJ2-1	NA	TGCAGTGCCACCGGGACTAGCGGGTGGAGCATTCTCGAGCAGTTCTTC	CSATGTSGWSILEQFF
TRBD1	TRBV10-3	TRBJ2-1	many	TGTGCCATCCCCCACCGGGACAGGGTGCGCAATGAGCAGTTCTTC	CAIPHRDRVRNEQFF
TRBD1	TRBV28	TRBJ1-1	few	TGTGCCAGCAGTTTAGCCGGGACAGGGGGCTTGGCTTTCTTT	CASSLAGTGGLAFF
TRBD2	TRBV12-3/TRBV12-4	TRBJ2-5	NA	TGTGCCAGCAGTTTAGCCCTCCTGACGGGAGGGGCGGAGACCCAGTACTTC	CASSLALLTGGAETQYF
NA	TRBV28	TRBJ1-1	NA	TGTGCCAGCAACCATAGGTGGCCTGAAGCTTTCTTT	CASNHRWPEAFF
TRBD1	TRBV27	TRBJ1-2	NA	TGTGCCAGCAGTTTCCAGGGGGCCCTGTCATATGGCTACACCTTC	CASSFQGALSYGYTF
NA	TRBV5-1	TRBJ2-2	NA	TGCGCCAGCAGCTTGAAAGGAGGAGGGAATACCGGGGAGCTGTTTTTT	CASSLKGGGNTGELFF
NA	TRBV3-1	TRBJ2-1	few	TGTGCCAGCAGCCAAGACCACAACTCCTACAATGAGCAGTTCTTC	CASSQDHNSYNEQFF
NA	TRBV6-1	TRBJ2-7	few	TGTGCCAGCAGAGCCACCGGGACCCTGTACGAGCAGTACTTC	CASRATGTLYEQYF
NA	TRBV28	TRBJ2-5	NA	TGTGCCAGCAGTTTATCGGGGACCACAGGGACCCAGTACTTC	CASSLSGTTGTQYF
TRBD1	TRBV4-3	TRBJ2-7	NA	TGCGCCAGCAGCCAATCGCAGGGGGTCCACGAGCAGTACTTC	CASSQSQGVHEQYF
TRBD1	TRBV6-2/TRBV6-3	TRBJ2-1	NA	TGTGCCAGCAGCGCGTGGGACAGGGCCTCCTACAATGAGCAGTTCTTC	CASSAWDRASYNEQFF
TRBD2	TRBV29-1	TRBJ2-5	few	TGCAGCGTTGACCAGGGACTAGCGCAAGAGACCCAGTACTTC	CSVDQGLAQETQYF
NA	TRBV12-3/TRBV12-4	TRBJ1-5	few	TGTGCCAGCAGCGGCCAGAATCAGCCCCAGCATTTT	CASSGQNQPQHF
TRBD1	TRBV15	TRBJ1-3	few	TGTGCCACCAGCAGAGGGGGACAGGGTTCTGCTGGAAACACCATATATTTT	CATSRGGQGSAGNTIYF
NA	TRBV6-1	TRBJ2-7	few	TGTGCCAGCAGATTTACAACCGGGACGGGGGGCCACGAGCAGTACTTC	CASRFTTGTGGHEQYF
NA	TRBV10-3	TRBJ1-2	few	TGTGCCATCAGTGAGCCGGGGCCTCTCCGACGGGGCTACACCTTC	CAISEPGPLRRGYTF
TRBD1	TRBV15	TRBJ2-5	NA	TGTGCCACCAGCAGAGTCAGCAAGGGGGCAGAGACCCAGTACTTC	CATSRVSKGAETQYF
TRBD2	TRBV15	TRBJ2-2	NA	TGTGCCACCAGCAGACGGGCTAGCGGGAGGAAAGCGAACACCGGGGAGCTGTTTTTT	CATSRRASGRKANTGELFF
NA	TRBV6-5	TRBJ2-7	many	TGTGCCAGCAGTTACTTAGGGGCCGCAAGGGCGCAGTACTTC	CASSYLGAARAQYF
NA	TRBV4-1	TRBJ1-5	NA	TGCGCCAGCAGCTGGGAAGTCCCAAGCAATCAGCCCCAGCATTTT	CASSWEVPSNQPQHF
TRBD2	TRBV7-2	TRBJ2-3	few	TGTGCCAGCAGCTTGGCGGGAGGGAAGGGGCCGCAGTATTTT	CASSLAGGKGPQYF
NA	TRBV10-3	TRBJ2-1	few	TGTGCCATCAGGGACTCCAGTTACAATGAGCAGTTCTTC	CAIRDSSYNEQFF
TRBD2	TRBV2	TRBJ2-1	few	TGTGCCAGCGGGCAGACTAGCGGGGGGAATGAGCAGTTCTTC	CASGQTSGGNEQFF
NA	TRBV12-3/TRBV12-4	TRBJ2-7	NA	TGTGCCAGCAGTTTCAGTCACAGCTCTAACGAGCAGTACTTC	CASSFSHSSNEQYF
NA	TRBV7-9	TRBJ1-4	few	TGTGCCAGCAGCAACTCGGGCCCTAGGGAAAAACTGTTTTTT	CASSNSGPREKLFF
TRBD1	TRBV20-1	TRBJ2-1	few	TGCAGTGCTACCCCTGTTCGGGACAGACTCCTCTCCTACAATGAGCAGTTCTTC	CSATPVRDRLLSYNEQFF
NA	TRBV20-1	TRBJ2-3	many	TGCAGTGCTAGAGCCGTGGTTGGTGGCACAGATACGCAGTATTTT	CSARAVVGGTDTQYF
NA	TRBV20-1	TRBJ2-1	few	TGCAGTGCTCCTAAGGGGTACGGGAAGACCTACAATGAGCAGTTCTTC	CSAPKGYGKTYNEQFF
NA	TRBV4-1	TRBJ1-5	many	TGCGCCAGCAGCCAAGACACCCATGGGGGCCCCAGGCCCCAGCATTTT	CASSQDTHGGPRPQHF
NA	TRBV13	TRBJ2-1	NA	TGTGCCAGCAGCCGACTAGGAGTCCTCTACAATGAGCAGTTCTTC	CASSRLGVLYNEQFF
TRBD2	TRBV6-5	TRBJ2-7	NA	TGTGCCAGCAGTTACTCGTTCCGAGCGGGAGGCGTGTACGAGCAGTACTTC	CASSYSFRAGGVYEQYF
NA	TRBV4-2	TRBJ1-2	NA	TGTGCCAGCAGCCAACCCTGGGACAACTATGGCTACACCTTC	CASSQPWDNYGYTF
TRBD2	TRBV7-2	TRBJ2-1	few	TGTGCCAGCAGCGAATATCTAGCGGCCCAAGAAAATGAGCAGTTCTTC	CASSEYLAAQENEQFF
TRBD1	TRBV6-2/TRBV6-3	TRBJ1-1	few	TGTGCCAGCAGTTTCTCCCGGACAGGGGTCACTGAAGCTTTCTTT	CASSFSRTGVTEAFF
TRBD1	TRBV6-5	TRBJ1-2	many	TGTGCCAGCAGCAGGACAGGGAACTATGGCTACACCTTC	CASSRTGNYGYTF
TRBD1	TRBV4-3	TRBJ2-2	NA	TGCGCCAGCAGGCGACAGGGGGCGACCGGGGAGCTGTTTTTT	CASRRQGATGELFF
NA	TRBV27	TRBJ2-7	few	TGTGCCAGCAGCCCGGGACGCCGCCAGCAGTACTTC	CASSPGRRQQYF
NA	TRBV7-2	TRBJ2-1	NA	TGTGCCAGCAGCTTGGCTATAAATGAGCAGTTCTTC	CASSLAINEQFF
NA	TRBV28	TRBJ1-2	many	TGTGCCAGCAGTACATCGGGACGGCAGAACTATGGCTACACCTTC	CASSTSGRQNYGYTF
NA	TRBV7-4	TRBJ1-3	few	TGTGCCAGCAGCCCAGCCAGATCTGGGCACGGAAACACCATATATTTT	CASSPARSGHGNTIYF
NA	TRBV7-9	TRBJ2-1	few	TGTGCCAGCAGCTTAGGTCCAGGCCGCATGAATGAGCAGTTCTTC	CASSLGPGRMNEQFF
NA	TRBV29-1	TRBJ2-7	many	TGCAGCGCGGTTCGTGGGGCCCACGAGCAGTACTTC	CSAVRGAHEQYF
NA	TRBV3-1	TRBJ2-3	few	TGTGCCAGCAGCCAAGAAACCCGGACCCTAGTGTATTTT	CASSQETRTLVYF
NA	TRBV6-1	TRBJ2-2	few	TGTGCCAGCAGGGGTAGCGGTGGTACCGGGGAGCTGTTTTTT	CASRGSGGTGELFF
NA	TRBV28	TRBJ2-1	many	TGTGCCAGCCCTCCCGGGGCATTGACCTACAATGAGCAGTTCTTC	CASPPGALTYNEQFF
TRBD1	TRBV20-1	TRBJ1-5	few	TGCAGTGCTACCCGGGACAGGGGGTCACATCAGCCCCAGCATTTT	CSATRDRGSHQPQHF
NA	TRBV11-1	TRBJ1-4	NA	TGTGCCAGCAGCTTAGTAGACCTGCTGTTTACAACTAATGAAAAACTGTTTTTT	CASSLVDLLFTTNEKLFF
NA	TRBV7-8	TRBJ2-3	few	TGTGCCAGCAGCTCCTCTAGAAACCGGAACACAGATACGCAGTATTTT	CASSSSRNRNTDTQYF